Listed here is a single T cell receptor beta chain. This clone came up once. No cognate antigen has been identified for it. A junction end diverges from the germline sequence, so it may reflect a read error. The CDR3 holds 13 amino acids from the cysteine to the phenylalanine. Just CDR3 DNA is preserved here, 39 bases in frame from base 1. Sequences SSHAT (CDR1) and FNYEAQ (CDR2) are obtained from the germline V gene (reference sequence). The sample's time point label, decoded: baseline before first vaccination. Samples from vaccinated people were obtained from the UK trials COV001 and COV002, which included a single-blind randomized controlled phase 2/3 trial of AZD1222 (ChAdOx1 nCoV-19) in healthy adults. Trial participant PBMC samples were collected at day 0 and day 28 after the second dose for TCRbeta chain sequencing. The sample originates from a study of T cell responses to AZD1222 COVID-19 vaccine (dated by TCRdb to the early 2020s). Background on the whole study: AZD1222 recipients given second doses at about 4 weeks or at about 12 weeks were pooled, since spike-specific TCR depth and breadth were not found to differ between the two schedules. TCR sequencing was performed for about 240 trial participants, of whom around 200 were given two doses of AZD1222 and around 25 were given two doses of MenACWY control vaccine. Enrollment into the trials was organized by age into subgroups of 18-55, 56-69 and 70-plus years, and those subgroups contained roughly 160, 29 and 62 TCR-sequenced participants, respectively.

What the authors observed across the whole study: Because no samples from the day 14 peak response were available, repertoires could be characterized only after the peak T cell response. Vaccine-associated CD4 TCRs spanned the whole spike protein, with dominant responses in regions 160-218 and 743-854. Conclusions about previously exposed vaccinees were limited because only six AZD1222 recipients were SARS-CoV-2 seropositive at baseline. Participants were mostly white British, with more females than males. The authors suggested clonal diversity may have been underestimated. The 56-69-year group was small, and its depth increase did not reach significance, likely because of low power. After two AZD1222 doses, both the breadth and the depth of spike-specific TCRs were significantly higher than at day 0 and than in MenACWY recipients. Epitopes outside the regions mutated in the B.1.351 and B.1.1.7 variants were reportedly recognized by nearly half of the unique spike-specific TCRs.

The CDR3 regions of human TCRbeta chains were analyzed by immunosequencing. In the source study's methods: Repertoire TCRs were matched against a reference library of SARS-CoV-2-specific TCRs generated with the MIRA antigen-specificity platform. Breadth meant the fraction of unique TCRs that were SARS-CoV-2-associated, whereas depth meant the fraction of total T cells that were SARS-CoV-2-associated. Each spike-specific TCR was assigned to its reactive spike region and to a CD4 or CD8 class using the MIRA data. Log10-transformed breadth and depth values were compared by one-way ANOVA with Sidak's multiple comparisons tests. As stored in TCRdb, this immuneACCESS dataset retains in-frame rearrangements with V and J assigned. A fraction of the clones does not appear; measured against another copy, unresolved V genes explain less than half of the discrepancy, and the remainder lacks a known reason. That table furnishes V, J and clone size, whereas the DNA furnished D and trimming. The sample includes some 130,000 clones, with 85% to 90% observed a single time. The top ten clonotypes cover approximately 20% of the sample.

Sequences were derived from peripheral blood, sampled on day 0 of AZD1222 vaccination. This TCR was recovered from an adult in good health. The chain is assembled from TRBV7-7 and TRBJ1-1, with a tentative D gene TRBD1 over 5 matching bases. DNA sequence: TGTGCTAGCAGCTTAAGGGGGAACACTGAAGCTTTCTTT. This gives the protein CASSLRGNTEAFF.